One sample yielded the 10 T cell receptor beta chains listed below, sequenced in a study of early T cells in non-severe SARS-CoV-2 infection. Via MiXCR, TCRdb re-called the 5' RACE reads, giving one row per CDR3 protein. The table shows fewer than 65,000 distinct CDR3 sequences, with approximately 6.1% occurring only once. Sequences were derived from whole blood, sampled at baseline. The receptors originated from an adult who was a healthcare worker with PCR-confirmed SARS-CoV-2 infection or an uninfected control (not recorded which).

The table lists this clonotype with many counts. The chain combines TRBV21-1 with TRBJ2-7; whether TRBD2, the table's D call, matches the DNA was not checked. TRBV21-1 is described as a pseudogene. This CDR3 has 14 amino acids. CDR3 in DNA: TGTGCCGCAGGAGGAGGGCCGCCCCCATACGAGCAGTACTTC. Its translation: CAAGGGPPPYEQYF.

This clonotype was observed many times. CDR3 protein: CASSSWGDRDQPQHF. CDR3 DNA sequence: TGTGCCAGCAGCTCCTGGGGGGACAGGGATCAGCCCCAGCATTTT. The chain is built from TRBV7-9 and TRBJ1-5; 9 bases agree with TRBD1. The CDR3 is made up of 15 amino acids. CDR1 is SEHNR, CDR2 FQNEAQ, per germline (reference sequence). V lost 4 bases to trimming and J lost 5 bases; unmatched junction nucleotides: 6.

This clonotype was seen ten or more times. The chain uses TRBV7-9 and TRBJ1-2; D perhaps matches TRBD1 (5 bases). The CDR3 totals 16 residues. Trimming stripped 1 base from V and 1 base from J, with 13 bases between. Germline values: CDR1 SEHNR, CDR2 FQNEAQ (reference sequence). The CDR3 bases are TGTGCCAGCAGCTTAGGAGGGACGTTAGATAACTATGGCTACACCTTC. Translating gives CASSLGGTLDNYGYTF.

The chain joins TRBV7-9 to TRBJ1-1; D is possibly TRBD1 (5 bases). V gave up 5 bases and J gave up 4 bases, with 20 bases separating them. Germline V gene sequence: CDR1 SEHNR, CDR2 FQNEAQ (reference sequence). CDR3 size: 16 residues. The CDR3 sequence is CASSLNSREVGTEAFF. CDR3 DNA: TGTGCCAGCAGCCTAAACTCCAGGGAGGTGGGCACTGAAGCTTTCTTT.

The CDR3 region is CASSPTRPNEQFF. The CDR3 DNA reads as TGTGCCAGCTCACCCACGAGACCCAATGAGCAGTTCTTC. This chain links TRBV18 with TRBJ2-1; D is unclear. This CDR3 spans 13 amino acids. Germline V lookup: CDR1 KGHSH, CDR2 LQKENI. Deletions cut 3 bases from V and 6 bases from J, with 9 bases between.

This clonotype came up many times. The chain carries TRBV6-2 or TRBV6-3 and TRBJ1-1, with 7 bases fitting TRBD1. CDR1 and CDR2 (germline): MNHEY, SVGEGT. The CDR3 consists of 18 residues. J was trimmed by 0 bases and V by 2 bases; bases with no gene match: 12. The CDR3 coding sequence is TGTGCCAGCAGTTACGAGACAGGGTCCCGAAGCATGAACACTGAAGCTTTCTTT. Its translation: CASSYETGSRSMNTEAFF.

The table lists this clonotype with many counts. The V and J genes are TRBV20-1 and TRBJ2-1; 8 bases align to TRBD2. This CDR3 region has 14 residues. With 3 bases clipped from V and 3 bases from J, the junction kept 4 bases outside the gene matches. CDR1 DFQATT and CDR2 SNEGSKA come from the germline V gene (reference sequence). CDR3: CSASIAGRYNEQFF. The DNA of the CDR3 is TGCAGTGCTAGCATAGCGGGACGCTACAATGAGCAGTTCTTC.

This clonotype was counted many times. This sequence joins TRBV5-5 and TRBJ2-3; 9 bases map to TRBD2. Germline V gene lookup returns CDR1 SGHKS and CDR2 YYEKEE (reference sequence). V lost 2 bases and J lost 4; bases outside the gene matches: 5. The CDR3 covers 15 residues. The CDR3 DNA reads TGTGCCAGCAGCTTCAGGCTAGCGGGGTCAGATACGCAGTATTTT. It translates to CASSFRLAGSDTQYF.

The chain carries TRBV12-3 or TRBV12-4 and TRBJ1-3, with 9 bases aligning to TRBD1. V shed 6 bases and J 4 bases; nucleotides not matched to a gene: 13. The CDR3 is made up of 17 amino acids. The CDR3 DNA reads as TGTGCCAGCAGCCCGGGACAGGGAAAAGGAGGGGGAAACACCATATATTTT. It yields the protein CASSPGQGKGGGNTIYF.

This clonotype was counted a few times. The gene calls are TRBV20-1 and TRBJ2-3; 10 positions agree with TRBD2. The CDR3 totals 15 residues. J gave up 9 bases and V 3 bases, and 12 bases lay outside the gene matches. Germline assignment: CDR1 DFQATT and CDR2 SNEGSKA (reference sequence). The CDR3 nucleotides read TGCAGTGCTAGGGGCCAAAGCGGGAGGGAGGGGACGCAGTATTTT. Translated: CSARGQSGREGTQYF.